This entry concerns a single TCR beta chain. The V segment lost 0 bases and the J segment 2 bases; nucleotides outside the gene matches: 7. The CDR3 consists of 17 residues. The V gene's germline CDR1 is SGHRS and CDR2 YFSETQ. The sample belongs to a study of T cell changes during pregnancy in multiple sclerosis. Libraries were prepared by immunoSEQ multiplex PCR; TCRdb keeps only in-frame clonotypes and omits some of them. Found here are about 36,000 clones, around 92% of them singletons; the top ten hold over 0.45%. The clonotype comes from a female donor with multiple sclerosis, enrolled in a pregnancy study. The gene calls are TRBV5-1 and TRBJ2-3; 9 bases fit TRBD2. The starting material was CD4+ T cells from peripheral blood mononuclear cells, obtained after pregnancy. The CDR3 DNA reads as TGCGCCAGCAGCTTGGGACTAGCGGTGGGGTACACAGATACGCAGTATTTT. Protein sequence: CASSLGLAVGYTDTQYF. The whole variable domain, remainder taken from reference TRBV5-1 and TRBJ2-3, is KAGVTQTPRYLIKTRGQQVTLSCSPISGHRSVSWYQQTPGQGLQFLFEYFSETQRNKGNFPGRFSGRQFSNSRSEMNVSTLELGDSALYLCASSLGLAVGYTDTQYFGPGTRLTVL.